This T cell receptor beta chain came from a study of T cell responses to AZD1222 COVID-19 vaccine. Study-level findings and limits: Only 5 or 6 people who got AZD1222 tested seropositive at baseline.

As to this clone: Its cognate antigen is unknown.

The CDR3 sequence is 14 residues long. Germline assignment: CDR1 SGHVS and CDR2 FQNEAQ. Trimming removed 7 bases at V and 7 bases at J, with 19 bases between. Only in-frame clones appear in the TCRdb table, and some are missing; sequencing was by immunoSEQ multiplex PCR. The data contain roughly 110,000 clones, roughly nine tenths of them singletons. The specimen comprised peripheral blood, sampled on day 0 of AZD1222 vaccination. This sequence joins TRBV7-8 and TRBJ2-5; weak D call: TRBD2 (5 bases). The receptor's source is an adult in good health. The CDR3 DNA reads as TGTGCCAGCACCTCTAATTTCCTACGGGGGACCCAGTACTTC. Residues: CASTSNFLRGTQYF.